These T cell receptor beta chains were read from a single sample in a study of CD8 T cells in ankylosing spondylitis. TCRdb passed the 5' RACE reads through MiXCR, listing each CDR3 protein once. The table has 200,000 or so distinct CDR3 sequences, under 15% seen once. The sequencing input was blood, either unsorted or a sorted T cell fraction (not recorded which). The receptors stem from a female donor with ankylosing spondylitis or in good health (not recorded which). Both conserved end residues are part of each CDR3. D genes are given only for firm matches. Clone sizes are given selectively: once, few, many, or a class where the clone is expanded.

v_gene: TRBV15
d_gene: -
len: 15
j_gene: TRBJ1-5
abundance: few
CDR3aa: CATRATGALNQPQHF
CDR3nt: TGTGCCACCAGAGCAACAGGTGCCCTGAATCAGCCCCAGCATTTT

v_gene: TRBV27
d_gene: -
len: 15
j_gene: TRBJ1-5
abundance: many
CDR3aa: CASSLRAGSNQPQHF
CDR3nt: TGTGCCAGCAGTTTAAGGGCAGGTAGCAATCAGCCCCAGCATTTT

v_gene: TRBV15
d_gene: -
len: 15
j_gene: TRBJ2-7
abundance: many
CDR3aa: CATSRDRQGNYEQYF
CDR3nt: TGTGCCACCAGCAGAGATAGGCAGGGAAACTACGAGCAGTACTTC

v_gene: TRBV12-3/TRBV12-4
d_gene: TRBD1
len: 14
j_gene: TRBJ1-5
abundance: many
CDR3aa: CASRLGTDNQPQHF
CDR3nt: TGTGCCAGCAGGCTAGGGACAGATAATCAGCCCCAGCATTTT

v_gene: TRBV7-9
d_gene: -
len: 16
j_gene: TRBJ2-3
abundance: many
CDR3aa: CASSPPGRETTDTQYF
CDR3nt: TGTGCCAGCAGCCCCCCCGGCCGCGAGACCACAGATACGCAGTATTTT

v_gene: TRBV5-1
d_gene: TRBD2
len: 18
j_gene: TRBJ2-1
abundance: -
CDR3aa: CASSGGGLAGVTGSEQFF
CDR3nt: TGCGCCAGCAGCGGGGGCGGACTAGCGGGAGTAACTGGGAGTGAGCAGTTCTTC

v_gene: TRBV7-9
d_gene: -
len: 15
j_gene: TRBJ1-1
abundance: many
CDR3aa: CASSLSSGGLSEAFF
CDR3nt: TGTGCCAGCAGCTTATCATCCGGGGGTTTGTCTGAAGCTTTCTTT

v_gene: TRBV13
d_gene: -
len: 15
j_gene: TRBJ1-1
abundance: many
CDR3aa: CASSLVGRSNTEAFF
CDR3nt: TGTGCCAGCAGCTTAGTTGGCAGATCGAACACTGAAGCTTTCTTT

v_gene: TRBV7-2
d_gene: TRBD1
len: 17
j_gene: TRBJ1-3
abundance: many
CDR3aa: CASSLEQGTGRLNTIYF
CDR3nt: TGTGCCAGCAGCCTCGAACAAGGGACAGGGAGGTTAAACACCATATATTTT

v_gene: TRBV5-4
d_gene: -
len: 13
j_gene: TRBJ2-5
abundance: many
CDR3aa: CASSSDSVETQYF
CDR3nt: TGTGCCAGCAGCTCCGACAGTGTAGAGACCCAGTACTTC

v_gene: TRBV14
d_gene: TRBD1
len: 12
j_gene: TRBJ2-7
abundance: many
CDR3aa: CASSPTGLEQYF
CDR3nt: TGTGCCAGCAGCCCGACAGGGCTCGAGCAGTACTTC

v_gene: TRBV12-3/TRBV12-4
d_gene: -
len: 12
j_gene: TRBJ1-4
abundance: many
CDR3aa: CASSDQDEKLFF
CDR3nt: TGTGCCAGTAGTGACCAGGATGAAAAACTGTTTTTT

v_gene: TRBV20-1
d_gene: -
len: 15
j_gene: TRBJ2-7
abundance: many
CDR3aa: CSVKMFPSPMYEQYF
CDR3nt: TGCAGTGTCAAAATGTTCCCCAGCCCAATGTACGAGCAGTACTTC

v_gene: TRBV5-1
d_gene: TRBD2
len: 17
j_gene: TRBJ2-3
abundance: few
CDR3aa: CASSPGLAGVGTDTQYF
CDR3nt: TGCGCCAGCAGCCCGGGACTAGCGGGAGTGGGGACAGATACGCAGTATTTT

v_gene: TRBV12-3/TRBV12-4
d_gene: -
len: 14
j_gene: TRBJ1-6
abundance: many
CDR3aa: CASSPQGTNSPLHF
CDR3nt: TGTGCCAGCAGTCCACAGGGTACCAATTCACCCCTCCACTTT

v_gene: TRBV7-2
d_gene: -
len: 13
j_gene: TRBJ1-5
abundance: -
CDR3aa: CASSRDTNQPQHF
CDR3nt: TGTGCCAGCAGCCGAGACACAAATCAGCCCCAGCATTTT

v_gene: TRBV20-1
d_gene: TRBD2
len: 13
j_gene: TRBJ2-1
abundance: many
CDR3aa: CSAPGLATNEQFF
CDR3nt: TGCAGTGCTCCGGGACTAGCGACGAATGAGCAGTTCTTC

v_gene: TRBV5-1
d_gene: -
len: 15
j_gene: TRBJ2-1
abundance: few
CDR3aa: CASSYGQLTYNEQFF
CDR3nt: TGCGCCAGCAGCTACGGACAGCTGACCTACAATGAGCAGTTCTTC

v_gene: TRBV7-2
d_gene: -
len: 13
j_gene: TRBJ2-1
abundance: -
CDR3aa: CASSLVGINEQFF
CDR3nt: TGTGCCAGCAGCCTAGTGGGAATCAATGAGCAGTTCTTC

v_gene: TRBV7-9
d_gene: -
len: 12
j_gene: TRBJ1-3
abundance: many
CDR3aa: CASSLVENTIYF
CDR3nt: TGTGCCAGCAGCTTAGTCGAAAACACCATATATTTT

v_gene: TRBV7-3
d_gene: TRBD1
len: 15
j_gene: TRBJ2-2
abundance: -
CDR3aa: CASSPTGTATGELFF
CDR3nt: TGTGCCAGCAGCCCCACCGGGACAGCTACCGGGGAGCTGTTTTTT

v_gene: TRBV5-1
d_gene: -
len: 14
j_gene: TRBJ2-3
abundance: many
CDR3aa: CASSLGPSTDTQYF
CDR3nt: TGTGCCAGCAGCTTAGGGCCTAGCACAGATACGCAGTATTTT

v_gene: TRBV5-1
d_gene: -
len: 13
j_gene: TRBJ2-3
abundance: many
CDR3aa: CASSRSSTDTQYF
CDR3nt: TGCGCCAGCAGCCGATCTAGCACAGATACGCAGTATTTT

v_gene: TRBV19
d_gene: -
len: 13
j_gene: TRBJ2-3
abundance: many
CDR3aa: CASSIRVTDTQYF
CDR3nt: TGTGCCAGTAGTATTCGGGTGACAGATACGCAGTATTTT

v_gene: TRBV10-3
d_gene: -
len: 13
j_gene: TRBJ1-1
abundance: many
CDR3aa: CAISPAFRTEAFF
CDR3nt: TGTGCCATCAGTCCTGCGTTTCGCACTGAAGCTTTCTTT

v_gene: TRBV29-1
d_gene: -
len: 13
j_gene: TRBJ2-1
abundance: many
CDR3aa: CSVHRAGDSEQFF
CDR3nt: TGCAGCGTCCACCGGGCGGGTGATAGTGAGCAGTTCTTC

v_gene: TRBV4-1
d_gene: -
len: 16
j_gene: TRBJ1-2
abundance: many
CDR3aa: CASSQDPSGGGKGYTF
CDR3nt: TGCGCCAGCAGCCAAGATCCCAGTGGGGGGGGTAAGGGCTACACCTTC

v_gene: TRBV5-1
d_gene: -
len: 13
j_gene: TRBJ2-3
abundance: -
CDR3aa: CASSFVGSDTQYF
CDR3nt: TGCGCCAGCAGCTTCGTAGGGTCGGATACGCAGTATTTT

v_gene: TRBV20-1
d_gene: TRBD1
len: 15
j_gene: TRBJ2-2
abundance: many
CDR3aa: CSARMGQSNTGELFF
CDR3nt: TGCAGTGCCAGGATGGGACAGTCGAACACCGGGGAGCTGTTTTTT

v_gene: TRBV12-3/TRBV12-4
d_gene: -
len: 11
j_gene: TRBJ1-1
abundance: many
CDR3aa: CASMILTEAFF
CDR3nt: TGTGCCAGTATGATTTTGACAGAAGCTTTCTTT

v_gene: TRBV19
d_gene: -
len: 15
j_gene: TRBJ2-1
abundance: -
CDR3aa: CASSISASAYNEQFF
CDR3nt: TGTGCCAGTAGTATATCTGCATCAGCCTACAATGAGCAGTTCTTC

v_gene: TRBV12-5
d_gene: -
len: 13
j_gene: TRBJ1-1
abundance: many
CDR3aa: CASGLEQGTEAFF
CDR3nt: TGTGCTAGTGGTTTGGAACAGGGCACTGAAGCTTTCTTT

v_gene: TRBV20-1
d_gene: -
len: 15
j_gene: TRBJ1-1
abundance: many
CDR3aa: CSASGFRGKNTEAFF
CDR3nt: TGCAGTGCCTCAGGGTTCCGCGGGAAGAACACTGAAGCTTTCTTT

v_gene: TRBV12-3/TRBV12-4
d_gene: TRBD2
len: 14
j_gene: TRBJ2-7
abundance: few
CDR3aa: CASRRGLGVYEQYF
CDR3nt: TGTGCCAGCAGACGGGGACTAGGAGTCTACGAGCAGTACTTC

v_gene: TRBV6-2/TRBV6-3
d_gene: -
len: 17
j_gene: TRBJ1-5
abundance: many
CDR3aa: CASSYSTLGGSNQPQHF
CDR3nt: TGTGCCAGCAGTTACTCGACTCTGGGGGGAAGCAATCAGCCCCAGCATTTT